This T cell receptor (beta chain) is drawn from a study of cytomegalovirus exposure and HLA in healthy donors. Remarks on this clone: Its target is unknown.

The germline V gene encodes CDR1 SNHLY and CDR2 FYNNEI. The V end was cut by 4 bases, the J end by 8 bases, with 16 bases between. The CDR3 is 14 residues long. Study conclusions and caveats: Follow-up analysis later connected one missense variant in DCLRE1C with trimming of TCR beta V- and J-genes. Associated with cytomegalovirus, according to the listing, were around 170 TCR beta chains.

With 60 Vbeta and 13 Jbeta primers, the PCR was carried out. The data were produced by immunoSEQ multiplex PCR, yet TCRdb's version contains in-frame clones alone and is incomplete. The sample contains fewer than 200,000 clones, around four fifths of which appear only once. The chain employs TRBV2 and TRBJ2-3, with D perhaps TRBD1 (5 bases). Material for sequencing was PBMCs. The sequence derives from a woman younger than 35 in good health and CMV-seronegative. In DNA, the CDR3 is TGTGCCAGCAGTGTTCACCCAGTAAGGGGTACGCAGTATTTT. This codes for CASSVHPVRGTQYF.